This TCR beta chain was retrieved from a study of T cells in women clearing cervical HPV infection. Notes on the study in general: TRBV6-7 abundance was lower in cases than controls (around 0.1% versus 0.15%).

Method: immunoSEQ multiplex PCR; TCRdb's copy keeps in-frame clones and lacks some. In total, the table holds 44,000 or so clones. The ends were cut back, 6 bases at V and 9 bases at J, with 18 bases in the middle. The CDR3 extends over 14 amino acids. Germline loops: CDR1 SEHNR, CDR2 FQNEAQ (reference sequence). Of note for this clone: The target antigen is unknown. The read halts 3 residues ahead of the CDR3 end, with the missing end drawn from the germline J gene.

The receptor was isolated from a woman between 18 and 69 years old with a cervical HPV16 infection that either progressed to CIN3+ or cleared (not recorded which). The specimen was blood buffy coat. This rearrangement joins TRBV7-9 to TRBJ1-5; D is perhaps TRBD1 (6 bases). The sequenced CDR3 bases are TGTGCCAGCAGTTGGGGACATACGGAGTCGCCC. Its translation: CASSWGHTESP. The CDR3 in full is CASSWGHTESPQHF.